This TCR beta chain was documented in a study of T-cell reconstitution after alpha-beta-depleted transplantation in children. This clonotype was observed at least ten times. Unique molecular identifiers were used in preparing the TCRbeta library. TCRdb ran MiXCR on the PCR reads and lists one entry per CDR3 protein. Among some 75,000 distinct CDR3 sequences listed, just under 7.5% were seen once. The length of the CDR3 is 16 residues. Trimming took 1 base from V and 0 from J; bases not matched to a gene: 1. The V gene's germline CDR1 is SEHNR and CDR2 FQNEAQ (reference sequence). The sequencing used PBMCs from the stem cell graft donor, collected from the stem cell graft. The receptor was isolated from a human donor who donated a stem cell graft to a child with acute lymphoblastic leukemia. The gene calls are TRBV7-9 and TRBJ1-1; 11 bases fit TRBD1. CDR3 DNA sequence: TGTGCCAGCAGCTTAGAGGACAGGGGGCTGAACACTGAAGCTTTCTTT. It specifies CASSLEDRGLNTEAFF.